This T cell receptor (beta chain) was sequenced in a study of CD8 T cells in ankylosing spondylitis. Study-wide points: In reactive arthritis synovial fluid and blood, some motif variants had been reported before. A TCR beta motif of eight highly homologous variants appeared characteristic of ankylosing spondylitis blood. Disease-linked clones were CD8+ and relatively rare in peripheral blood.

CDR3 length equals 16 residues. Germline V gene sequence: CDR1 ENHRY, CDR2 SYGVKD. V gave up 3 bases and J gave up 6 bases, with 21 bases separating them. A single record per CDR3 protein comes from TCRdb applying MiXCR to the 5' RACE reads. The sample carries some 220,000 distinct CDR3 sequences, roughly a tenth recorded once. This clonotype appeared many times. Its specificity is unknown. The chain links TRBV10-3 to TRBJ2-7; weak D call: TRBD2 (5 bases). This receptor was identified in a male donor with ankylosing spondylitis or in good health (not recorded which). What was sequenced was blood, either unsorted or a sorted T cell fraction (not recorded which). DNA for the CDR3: TGTGCCATCAGTGAATGGCCCTGGGCTAGCTCGGGCGAGCAGTACTTC. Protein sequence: CAISEWPWASSGEQYF.